This T cell receptor (beta chain) was retrieved from a study of cytomegalovirus exposure and HLA in healthy donors. For the study at large: There were approximately 81 million unique TCRs (from HLA-typed donors) in an early data release. Points from the study as a whole: TCR beta V- and J-gene trimming was later associated with a missense DCLRE1C variant. Upon later analysis, HLA-associated TCR beta chains proved more clonally expanded than other, equally common chains. Presence/absence comparisons presumed near-even sequencing depth among donors.

The PCR made use of 60 Vbeta and 13 Jbeta primers. The table came from immunoSEQ multiplex PCR; TCRdb's copy has only in-frame clones and leaves some out. The sample contains about 130,000 clones, approximately 10% of which appear only once. To note about this clone: Its antigen remains unidentified.

The CDR3 contains 15 residues. Per the germline V gene, CDR1 is SGHAT and CDR2 is FQNNGV. Between the trimmed V and J ends, which lost 4 bases and 13 bases, there was a span of 22 bases. The chain links TRBV11-2 to TRBJ2-2; weak D call: TRBD1 (6 bases). The sequencing sample was made of PBMCs. The receptor comes from a woman between 18 and 29 years old in good health and CMV-seropositive. The CDR3 protein is CASSSIRGMEMGLFF. The CDR3 DNA is TGTGCCAGCAGCTCCATTAGGGGGATGGAGATGGGGCTGTTTTTT. The whole variable domain, remainder taken from reference TRBV11-2 and TRBJ2-2, is EAGVAQSPRYKIIEKRQSVAFWCNPISGHATLYWYQQILGQGPKLLIQFQNNGVVDDSQLPKDRFSAERLKGVDSTLKIQPAKLEDSAVYLCASSSIRGMEMGLFFGEGSRLTVL.